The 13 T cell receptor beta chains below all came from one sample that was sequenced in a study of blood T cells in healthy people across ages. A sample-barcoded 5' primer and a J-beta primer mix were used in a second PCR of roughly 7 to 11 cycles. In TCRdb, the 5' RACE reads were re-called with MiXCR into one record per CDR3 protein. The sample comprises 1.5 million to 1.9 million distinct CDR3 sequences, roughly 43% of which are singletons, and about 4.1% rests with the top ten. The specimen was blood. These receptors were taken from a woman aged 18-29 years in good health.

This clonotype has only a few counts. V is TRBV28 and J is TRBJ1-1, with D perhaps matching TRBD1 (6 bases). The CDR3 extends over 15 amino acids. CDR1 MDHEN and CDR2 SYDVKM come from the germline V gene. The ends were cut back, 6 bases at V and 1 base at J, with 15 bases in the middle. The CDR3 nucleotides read TGTGCCAGCAGCAGTACGGGACACTCGAACACTGAAGCTTTCTTT. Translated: CASSSTGHSNTEAFF.

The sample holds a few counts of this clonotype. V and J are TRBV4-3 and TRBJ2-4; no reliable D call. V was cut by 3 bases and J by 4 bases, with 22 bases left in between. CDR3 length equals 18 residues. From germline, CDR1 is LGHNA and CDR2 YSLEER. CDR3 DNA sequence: TGCGCCAGCAGCCACGGTCAAGGATCAGGTATAGGAAAAAACATTCAGTACTTC. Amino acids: CASSHGQGSGIGKNIQYF.

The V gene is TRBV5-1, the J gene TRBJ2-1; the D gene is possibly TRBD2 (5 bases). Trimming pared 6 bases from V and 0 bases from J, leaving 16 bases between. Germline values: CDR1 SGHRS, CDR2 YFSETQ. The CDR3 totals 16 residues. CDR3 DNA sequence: TGCGCCAGCACACCCTTCGAGGGAAGCTCCTACAATGAGCAGTTCTTC. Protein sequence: CASTPFEGSSYNEQFF.

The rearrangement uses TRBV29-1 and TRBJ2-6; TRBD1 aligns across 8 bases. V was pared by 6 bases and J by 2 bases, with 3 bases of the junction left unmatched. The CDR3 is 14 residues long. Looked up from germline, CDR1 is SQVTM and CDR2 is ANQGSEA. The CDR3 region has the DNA TGCAGCGTGAAGGGACAGGCTGGGGCCAACGTCCTGACTTTC. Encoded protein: CSVKGQAGANVLTF.

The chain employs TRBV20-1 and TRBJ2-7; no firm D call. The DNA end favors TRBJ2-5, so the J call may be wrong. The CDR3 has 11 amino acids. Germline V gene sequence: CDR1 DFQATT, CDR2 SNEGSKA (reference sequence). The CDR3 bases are TGCAGTGCTAGAGATATGGTGACCCAGTACTTC. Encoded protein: CSARDMVTQYF.

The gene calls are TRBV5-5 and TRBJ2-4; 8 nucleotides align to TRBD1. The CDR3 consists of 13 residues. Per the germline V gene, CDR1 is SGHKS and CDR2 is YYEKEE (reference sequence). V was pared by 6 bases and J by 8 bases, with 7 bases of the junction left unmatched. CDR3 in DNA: TGTGCCAGCAACCTGAACAGGGGGGACATTCAGTACTTC. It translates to CASNLNRGDIQYF. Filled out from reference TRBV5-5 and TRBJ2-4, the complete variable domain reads DAGVTQSPTHLIKTRGQQVTLRCSPISGHKSVSWYQQVLGQGPQFIFQYYEKEERGRGNFPDRFSARQFPNYSSELNVNALLLGDSALYLCASNLNRGDIQYFGAGTRLSVL.

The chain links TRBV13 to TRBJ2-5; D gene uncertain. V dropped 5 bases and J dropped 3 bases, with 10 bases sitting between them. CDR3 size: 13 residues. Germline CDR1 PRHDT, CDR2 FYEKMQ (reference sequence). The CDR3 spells CASSATLKETQYF. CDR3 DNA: TGTGCCAGCAGCGCCACTCTGAAAGAGACCCAGTACTTC. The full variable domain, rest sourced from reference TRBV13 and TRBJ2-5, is AAGVIQSPRHLIKEKRETATLKCYPIPRHDTVYWYQQGPGQDPQFLISFYEKMQSDKGSIPDRFSAQQFSDYHSELNMSSLELGDSALYFCASSATLKETQYFGPGTRLLVL.

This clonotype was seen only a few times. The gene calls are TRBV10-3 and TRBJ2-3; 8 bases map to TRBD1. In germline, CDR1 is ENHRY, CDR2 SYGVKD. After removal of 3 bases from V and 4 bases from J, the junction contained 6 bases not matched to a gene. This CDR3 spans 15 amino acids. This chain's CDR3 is CAISDLRGRSDTQYF. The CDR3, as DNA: TGTGCCATCAGTGACCTCAGGGGGCGGTCAGATACGCAGTATTTT.

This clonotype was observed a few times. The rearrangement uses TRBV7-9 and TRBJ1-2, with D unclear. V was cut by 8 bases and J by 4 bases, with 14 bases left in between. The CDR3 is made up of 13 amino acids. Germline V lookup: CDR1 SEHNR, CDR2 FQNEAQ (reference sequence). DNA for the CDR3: TGTGCCAGCGGTGGGCGAGGTTTCTATGGCTACACCTTC. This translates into CASGGRGFYGYTF.

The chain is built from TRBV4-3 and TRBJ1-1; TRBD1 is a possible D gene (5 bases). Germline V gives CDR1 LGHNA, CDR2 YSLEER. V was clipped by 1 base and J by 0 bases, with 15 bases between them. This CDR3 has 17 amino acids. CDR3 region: CASSQAGGPMLNTEAFF. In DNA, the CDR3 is TGCGCCAGCAGCCAAGCCGGGGGACCAATGCTGAACACTGAAGCTTTCTTT.

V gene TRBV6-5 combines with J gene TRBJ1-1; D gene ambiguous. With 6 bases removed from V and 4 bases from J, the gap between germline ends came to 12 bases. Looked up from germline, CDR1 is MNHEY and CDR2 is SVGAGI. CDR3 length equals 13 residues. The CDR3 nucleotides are TGTGCCAGCAGGCCGAGGAGGGTCACTGAAGCTTTCTTT. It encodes CASRPRRVTEAFF.

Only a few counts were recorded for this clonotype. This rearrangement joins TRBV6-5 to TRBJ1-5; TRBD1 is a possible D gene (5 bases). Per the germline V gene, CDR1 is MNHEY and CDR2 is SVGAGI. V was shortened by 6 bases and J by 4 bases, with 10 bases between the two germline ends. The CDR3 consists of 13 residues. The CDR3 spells CASSSGANQPQHF. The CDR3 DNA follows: TGTGCCAGCAGCTCCGGGGCTAATCAGCCCCAGCATTTT.

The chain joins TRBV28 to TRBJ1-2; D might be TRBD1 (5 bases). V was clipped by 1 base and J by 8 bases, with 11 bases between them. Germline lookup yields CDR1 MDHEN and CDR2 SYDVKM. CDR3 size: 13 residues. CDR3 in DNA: TGTGCCAGCAGTTTATTGGTGGGGGAGGGCTACACCTTC. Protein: CASSLLVGEGYTF.